These 26 T cell receptor beta chains were sequenced from one sample in a study of blood T cell repertoires in COVID-19. Assay: immunoSEQ multiplex PCR; the TCRdb copy retains only in-frame clones and omits some. This sample has about 59,000 clones; 80% to 95% occur once, and the top ten carry 16%. Input material: peripheral blood. All receptors derive from a man aged 80 or over with acute or convalescent COVID-19.

The table lists this clone with a count of one. V and J are TRBV27 and TRBJ2-7; D is undetermined. Trimming took off 1 base at V and 3 bases at J, with 7 bases between the two ends. Germline CDR1 and CDR2: MNHEY and SMNVEV (reference sequence). This CDR3 has 13 residues. As DNA, the CDR3 is TGTGCCAGCAGTTTATGGAGCGACTACGAGCAGTACTTC. This codes for CASSLWSDYEQYF.

This clone was found once. The chain combines TRBV5-1 with TRBJ1-1, with TRBD1 matching over 7 bases. CDR1 and CDR2 (germline): SGHRS, YFSETQ. V was clipped by 2 bases and J by 0 bases; unmatched bases: 7. The CDR3 length is 16 residues. The CDR3 DNA follows: TGCGCCAGCAGCTTCGTGACAGGGAGTTTGAACACTGAAGCTTTCTTT. It codes for CASSFVTGSLNTEAFF. Drawing the rest from reference TRBV5-1 and TRBJ1-1, the complete variable domain is KAGVTQTPRYLIKTRGQQVTLSCSPISGHRSVSWYQQTPGQGLQFLFEYFSETQRNKGNFPGRFSGRQFSNSRSEMNVSTLELGDSALYLCASSFVTGSLNTEAFFGQGTRLTVV.

The chain uses TRBV30 and TRBJ2-2, with 10 bases fitting TRBD2. This CDR3 is built from 21 residues. Germline loops: CDR1 GTSNPN, CDR2 SVGIG (reference sequence). Trimming removed 0 bases from V and 4 bases from J; junction bases left unmatched: 20. CDR3 coding DNA: TGTGCCTGGAGTGTACCCCCTGAGTATAGCGGGGGGTACCTCGGCACCGGGGAGCTGTTTTTT. Protein: CAWSVPPEYSGGYLGTGELFF.

CDR3 sequence reads: CASSLVGDSPLHF. The DNA for the CDR3 is TGTGCCAGCAGCCTCGTTGGAGATTCACCCCTCCACTTT. The rearrangement uses TRBV3-1 (or the pseudogene TRBV3-2) and TRBJ1-6, with D hard to call. Germline lookup yields CDR1 LGHDT and CDR2 YNNKEL (reference sequence). The CDR3 is 13 residues long. Trimming cost V 4 bases and J 8 bases, with 9 bases left between them.

The gene calls are TRBV27 and TRBJ2-7, with unresolved D. The V and J ends lost 3 bases and 2 bases respectively, with 14 bases between them. This CDR3 is 15 amino acids long. From germline, CDR1 is MNHEY and CDR2 SMNVEV (reference sequence). The CDR3 DNA reads TGTGCCAGCAGTTTGATTACAGCACATGCCTACGAGCAGTACTTC. Translation: CASSLITAHAYEQYF.

The chain has TRBV21-1 and TRBJ1-6. TRBV21-1 is termed a pseudogene. This CDR3 has 14 residues. This chain's CDR3 is CASRAGTENSPLHF. The CDR3 region has the DNA TGTGCCAGCCGCGCCGGGACTGAAAATTCACCCCTCCACTTT.

CDR3 sequence: CASRRQVDTEAFF. CDR3 sequence (DNA): TGTGCCAGCAGACGACAGGTGGACACTGAAGCTTTCTTT. The chain combines TRBV12-3 or TRBV12-4 with TRBJ1-1, with TRBD1 as a possible D gene (6 bases). The ends were cut back, 6 bases at V and 3 bases at J, with 11 bases in the middle. There are 13 residues in the CDR3.

The rearrangement links TRBV10-3 to TRBJ2-3, with a possible D match to TRBD2 (6 bases). The CDR3 has 15 residues. CDR1 and CDR2 from the germline V gene are ENHRY and SYGVKD. The V end was cut by 4 bases, the J end by 0 bases, with 11 bases between. CDR3 amino acids: CAISVGGASTDTQYF. The CDR3 DNA reads TGTGCCATCAGTGTTGGCGGGGCTAGCACAGATACGCAGTATTTT.

The chain uses TRBV29-1 and TRBJ1-2; D may be TRBD1 (6 bases). Germline V gene data show CDR1 as SQVTM and CDR2 as ANQGSEA. V dropped 6 bases and J dropped 4 bases, with 12 bases sitting between them. The CDR3 sequence is 12 residues long. DNA for the CDR3: TGCAGCGTAGTACAGGGTGCCTATGGCTACACCTTC. Its translation: CSVVQGAYGYTF.

The chain is built from TRBV28 and TRBJ2-3, with a possible D match to TRBD2 (5 bases). The CDR3 consists of 13 residues. The germline gives CDR1 MDHEN, CDR2 SYDVKM. Trimming took off 7 bases at V and 3 bases at J, with 11 bases between the two ends. The CDR3: CASISGGTDTQYF. The CDR3 bases are TGTGCCAGCATCTCAGGAGGAACAGATACGCAGTATTTT.

V is TRBV24-1 and J is TRBJ2-3; 10 bases align to TRBD1. The V gene's germline CDR1 is KGHDR and CDR2 SFDVKD. Germline trimming cut 5 bases from V and 5 bases from J; bases unmatched to any gene: 6. CDR3 length: 15 amino acids. CDR3 in amino acids: CATSADRGLIDTQYF. DNA of the CDR3: TGTGCCACCAGTGCCGACAGGGGGCTTATAGATACGCAGTATTTT.

This chain connects TRBV30 to TRBJ1-5; TRBD1 matches 7 bases. CDR1 and CDR2 from the germline V gene are GTSNPN and SVGIG (reference sequence). There are 16 residues in the CDR3. V was clipped by 5 bases and J by 0 bases; unmatched bases: 10. CDR3 in DNA: TGTGCCTGGGGCGGAGGGGACAGTCATAGCAATCAGCCCCAGCATTTT. The encoded protein is CAWGGGDSHSNQPQHF.

The gene calls are TRBV30 and TRBJ2-1, with TRBD1 matching 9 bases. The CDR3 loop spans 15 amino acids. The V gene's germline CDR1 is GTSNPN and CDR2 SVGIG (reference sequence). After removal of 5 bases from V and 7 bases from J, the junction contained 12 bases not matched to a gene. The CDR3 DNA is TGTGCCTGGGGGACGGACAGGGGTGGTCGGAATGAGCAGTTCTTC. Its protein product is CAWGTDRGGRNEQFF.

The chain links TRBV28 to TRBJ1-6; the D gene is possibly TRBD1 (5 bases). Germline V gene sequence: CDR1 MDHEN, CDR2 SYDVKM. This CDR3 has 17 residues. Trimming removed 0 bases from V and 10 bases from J, with 19 bases in between. Written as DNA, the CDR3 is TGTGCCAGCAGTTTATGGGCGCAGGGAGGGTCCAAATCACCCCTCCACTTT. Translated, it gives CASSLWAQGGSKSPLHF.

Of note for this clone: Other DNA sequences from this sample encode an identical CDR3 as well. The J gene is TRBJ1-5, the V gene TRBV20-1; D ambiguous. The CDR3 loop spans 12 amino acids. The V gene lost 3 bases and the J gene lost 5 bases, with 8 bases spanning the gap. Germline CDR1 is DFQATT and CDR2 is SNEGSKA (reference sequence). The CDR3 sequence is CSASPGDQPQHF. The CDR3 coding sequence is TGCAGTGCTAGTCCCGGGGATCAGCCCCAGCATTTT.

The table lists this clone with a few counts. CDR3 DNA sequence: TGCGCCAGCAGCTTTAGTGGGCCAGATACGCAGTATTTT. Translation gives CASSFSGPDTQYF. V is TRBV5-1 and J is TRBJ2-3, with no clear D. The CDR3 has 13 residues. V was pared by 2 bases and J by 4 bases, with 8 bases between. Germline CDR1 SGHRS, CDR2 YFSETQ.

The chain carries TRBV15 and TRBJ2-5; D might be TRBD2 (6 bases). CDR3 length: 14 amino acids. V shed 1 base and J shed 2 bases, with 8 bases lying between them. CDR1 and CDR2 (germline): LNHNV, YYDKDF (reference sequence). Here the CDR3 DNA reads TGTGCCACCAGCAGAGGGAGGGATCAAGAGACCCAGTACTTC. Residues: CATSRGRDQETQYF.

The chain employs TRBV19 and TRBJ1-4, with 9 bases identical to TRBD1. V was pared by 7 bases and J by 8 bases, with 8 bases of the junction left unmatched. This CDR3 contains 14 residues. Germline-derived CDR1 and CDR2 are LNHDA and SQIVND (reference sequence). The CDR3 reads CASTFDRGGEKLFF. DNA for the CDR3: TGTGCCAGTACCTTTGACAGGGGGGGAGAAAAACTGTTTTTT.

This chain uses TRBV18 with TRBJ1-1; D perhaps matches TRBD1 (5 bases). V shed 3 bases and J shed 1 base, with 9 bases lying between them. From germline, CDR1 is KGHSH and CDR2 LQKENI. CDR3 length equals 14 residues. CDR3 bases: TGTGCCAGCTCACCTCAAACAGGGAACACTGAAGCTTTCTTT. Its translation is CASSPQTGNTEAFF. Supplemented by reference TRBV18 and TRBJ1-1, the full variable domain reads NAGVMQNPRHLVRRRGQEARLRCSPMKGHSHVYWYRQLPEEGLKFMVYLQKENIIDESGMPKERFSAEFPKEGPSILRIQQVVRGDSAAYFCASSPQTGNTEAFFGQGTRLTVV.

This rearrangement joins TRBV19 to TRBJ1-2; D is possibly TRBD1 (6 bases). Germline lookup yields CDR1 LNHDA and CDR2 SQIVND (reference sequence). V was pared by 4 bases and J by 1 base, with 22 bases between. The CDR3 is 18 amino acids. The CDR3 nucleotides are TGTGCCAGTAGTACCTTGTGGACAGCGGCTACTGTTAACTATGGCTACACCTTC. This encodes CASSTLWTAATVNYGYTF.

The genes are TRBV10-3 and TRBJ1-2, with 7 bases matching TRBD1. V shed 4 bases and J 6 bases; nucleotides not matched to a gene: 8. From germline, CDR1 is ENHRY and CDR2 SYGVKD. The CDR3 has 14 amino acids. The CDR3 DNA is TGTGCCATCAGTGGAACGCAGGGGGATAATGGCTACACCTTC. Its protein is CAISGTQGDNGYTF.

The chain couples TRBV19 to TRBJ2-7, with 10 bases matching TRBD2. CDR3 length: 16 amino acids. Germline CDR1 LNHDA, CDR2 SQIVND (reference sequence). V lost 2 bases to trimming and J lost 3 bases; unmatched junction nucleotides: 7. As DNA, the CDR3 is TGTGCCAGTAGTATATTTCCTAGCGGGGGAATCTACGAGCAGTACTTC. This codes for CASSIFPSGGIYEQYF.

The chain carries TRBV2 and TRBJ1-6; 7 bases map to TRBD1. Per the germline V gene, CDR1 is SNHLY and CDR2 is FYNNEI. With 4 bases clipped from V and 7 bases from J, the junction kept 10 bases outside the gene matches. The CDR3 consists of 16 residues. The CDR3 region has the DNA TGTGCCAGCAGTGCACCGACAGGGAATCGGAATTCACCCCTCCACTTT. Protein sequence: CASSAPTGNRNSPLHF. Full variable domain (outside the CDR3, taken from reference TRBV2 and TRBJ1-6): EPEVTQTPSHQVTQMGQEVILRCVPISNHLYFYWYRQILGQKVEFLVSFYNNEISEKSEIFDDQFSVERPDGSNFTLKIRSTKLEDSAMYFCASSAPTGNRNSPLHFGNGTRLTVT.

The chain is built from TRBV5-1 and TRBJ1-1, with D perhaps matching TRBD1 (5 bases). The CDR3 runs to 14 residues. With 0 bases removed from V and 1 base from J, the gap between germline ends came to 7 bases. Germline V gene lookup returns CDR1 SGHRS and CDR2 YFSETQ. CDR3 DNA: TGCGCCAGCAGCTTGGGCGGGGCGAACACTGAAGCTTTCTTT. Its protein product is CASSLGGANTEAFF.

V and J are TRBV12-3 or TRBV12-4 and TRBJ1-1; D perhaps matches TRBD1 (6 bases). V was trimmed by 6 bases and J by 5 bases, leaving 10 bases between them. The CDR3 extends over 12 amino acids. CDR3 bases: TGTGCCAGCAGCACAGGGTGGACTGAAGCTTTCTTT. It translates to CASSTGWTEAFF.

CDR3 region: CALTRDREGEQFF. For the CDR3, the DNA is TGTGCCCTCACCCGGGACAGGGAGGGTGAGCAGTTCTTC. The chain uses TRBV6-5 and TRBJ2-1; 9 bases agree with TRBD1. There are 13 residues in the CDR3. CDR1 and CDR2 (germline): MNHEY, SVGAGI. Trimming took 11 bases from V and 9 from J; bases not matched to a gene: 11.